This TCR beta chain comes out of a study of T-cell memory formation after mild COVID-19. The overall study: In these data, TCR clusters were largely donor specific. Points from the study as a whole: The study detected some responding clones in pre-infection memory, suggesting cross-reactive memory joined.

After 5'RACE with constant-segment primers, TCR alpha and TCR beta cDNA libraries carrying sample barcodes and UMIs were obtained. TCRdb reanalysed the 5' RACE reads using MiXCR and keeps one entry per CDR3 protein. Of around 450,000 distinct CDR3 sequences in the sample, about 24% were seen once. Germline V lookup: CDR1 SGDLS, CDR2 YYNGEE. Trimming cost V 0 bases and J 0 bases, with 13 bases left between them. This CDR3 region has 17 residues. This clonotype was seen many times. Its target is unknown. The sequence came from an adult woman who had mild COVID-19 (a few samples of this study predate the infection). Cell type and time point are not known. V and J are TRBV9 and TRBJ2-1; no clear D. Sequencing was performed on PBMCs or a T cell subset sorted from them (not recorded which). Here the CDR3 reads CASSVAGVGLSYNEQFF. The CDR3 DNA reads TGTGCCAGCAGCGTAGCCGGTGTGGGCCTCTCCTACAATGAGCAGTTCTTC. The full variable domain, its missing parts supplied by reference TRBV9 and TRBJ2-1, is DSGVTQTPKHLITATGQRVTLRCSPRSGDLSVYWYQQSLDQGLQFLIQYYNGEERAKGNILERFSAQQFPDLHSELNLSSLELGDSALYFCASSVAGVGLSYNEQFFGPGTRLTVL.